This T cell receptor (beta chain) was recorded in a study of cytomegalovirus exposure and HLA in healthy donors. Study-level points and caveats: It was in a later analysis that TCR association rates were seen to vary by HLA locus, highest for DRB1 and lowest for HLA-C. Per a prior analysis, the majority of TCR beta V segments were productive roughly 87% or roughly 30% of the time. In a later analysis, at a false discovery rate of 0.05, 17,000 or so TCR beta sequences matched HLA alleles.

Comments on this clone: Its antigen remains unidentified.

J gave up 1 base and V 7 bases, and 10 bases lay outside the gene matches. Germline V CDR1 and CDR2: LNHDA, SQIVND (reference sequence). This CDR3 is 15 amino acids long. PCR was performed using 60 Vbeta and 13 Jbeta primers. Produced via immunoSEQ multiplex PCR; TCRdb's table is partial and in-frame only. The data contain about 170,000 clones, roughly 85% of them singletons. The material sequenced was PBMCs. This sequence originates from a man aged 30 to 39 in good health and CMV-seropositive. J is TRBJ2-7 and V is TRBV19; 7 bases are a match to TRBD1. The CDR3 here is CASKGQNSISYEQYF. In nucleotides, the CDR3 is TGTGCCAGTAAGGGACAGAACTCAATATCCTACGAGCAGTACTTC.